Listed below are T cell receptor beta chains from one sample, sequenced in a study of blood T cell repertoires in COVID-19. The protocol was immunoSEQ multiplex PCR, while the TCRdb copy is restricted to in-frame clones and leaves out a portion. The top ten clones hold 9.5% to 15% of a sample with fewer than 250,000 clones, approximately 79% of them seen once. The material sequenced was peripheral blood. These receptors were obtained from a woman aged 50 to 60 with acute or convalescent COVID-19. Both conserved end residues are part of each CDR3. D genes are given only for firm matches. Clone size, where shown, is once, few, many, or a class for clones that have expanded.

J gene | D gene | V gene | clone size | CDR3 DNA | CDR3 protein
TRBJ1-4 | TRBD1 | TRBV27 | few | TGTGCCAGCAGTTTATATCCTACAGGGGGGAGTGCAACTAATGAAAAACTGTTTTTT | CASSLYPTGGSATNEKLFF
TRBJ1-2 | . | TRBV18 | . | TGTGCCAGCTCACCACCTGGACAGTCTTATGGCTACACCTTC | CASSPPGQSYGYTF
TRBJ1-5 | TRBD1 | TRBV19 | . | TGTGCCAGTAGTATAGTTACAGGGGGCCCGAGGCAGCCCCAGCATTTT | CASSIVTGGPRQPQHF
TRBJ2-1 | TRBD2 | TRBV7-2 | . | TGTGCCAGCAGCTTATCTAGCGGGAGTGCCTACAATGAGCAGTTCTTC | CASSLSSGSAYNEQFF
TRBJ2-7 | TRBD2 | TRBV9 | . | TGTGCCAGCAGCGTAGCTCCTAGCGGGGGGAACGAGCAGTACTTC | CASSVAPSGGNEQYF
TRBJ2-5 | . | TRBV7-6 | . | TGTGCCAGCAGCCCCCGGGAGACCCAGTACTTC | CASSPRETQYF
TRBJ1-1 | TRBD1 | TRBV7-9 | . | TGTGCCAGCAGCCCGTCGCAGGGGGCCCTGAACACTGAAGCTTTCTTT | CASSPSQGALNTEAFF
TRBJ1-3 | . | TRBV18 | . | TGTGCCAGCTCACCAGTACACCCGATCTCTGGAAACACCATATATTTT | CASSPVHPISGNTIYF
TRBJ2-1 | TRBD2 | TRBV30 | . | TGTGCCTGGACCCAACCCACTAGCGGGAGGGCCGATGAGCAGTTCTTC | CAWTQPTSGRADEQFF
TRBJ1-2 | . | TRBV28 | . | TGTGCCAGCAGTTTGCGGGGCTACTATGGCTACACCTTC | CASSLRGYYGYTF
TRBJ2-1 | TRBD2 | TRBV6-4 | . | TGTGCCAGCAGTGAACTAGCGGGAAGCTCCTACAATGAGCAGTTCTTC | CASSELAGSSYNEQFF
TRBJ1-5 | . | TRBV28 | . | TGTGCCAGCAGTTCCAGGACGGGAGGCAATCAGCCCCAGCATTTT | CASSSRTGGNQPQHF
TRBJ2-5 | . | TRBV6-1 | . | TGTGCCAGCAGTGAAACGTGGGGCAGCCAAGAGACCCAGTACTTC | CASSETWGSQETQYF
TRBJ2-1 | . | TRBV4-3 | . | TGCGCCAGCAAGGCGGGAAGGGGTAACAACAATGAGCAGTTCTTC | CASKAGRGNNNEQFF
TRBJ1-1 | . | TRBV7-2 | few | TGTGCCAGCAGCTTAAAACAGGGCGTCACTGAAGCTTTCTTT | CASSLKQGVTEAFF
TRBJ1-2 | TRBD1 | TRBV5-6 | . | TGTGCCAGCAGCTTGGACAGGGGGCGAGGCTACACCTTC | CASSLDRGRGYTF
TRBJ1-6 | . | TRBV14 | . | TGTGCCAGCAGCCAAGACCTTGACCCCGCCGGGTCACCCCTCCACTTT | CASSQDLDPAGSPLHF
TRBJ1-2 | TRBD1 | TRBV6-5 | . | TGTGCCAGCAGTTACTCGAGGACAGGGGGGCACTATGGCTACACCTTC | CASSYSRTGGHYGYTF
TRBJ2-1 | . | TRBV24-1 | . | TGTGCCACCAGTTTCGCTCGCCCAGGGGGAGTGGGGGGCAATGAGCAGTTCTTC | CATSFARPGGVGGNEQFF
TRBJ2-1 | TRBD2 | TRBV6-4 | . | TGTGCCAGCAGTGACAAACTAGCGGGGGGATTCAATGAGCAGTTCTTC | CASSDKLAGGFNEQFF
TRBJ1-1 | . | TRBV11-2 | . | TGTGCCAGCAGTAGAGATTTTACAGGTTCCGAAGCTTTCTTT | CASSRDFTGSEAFF
TRBJ2-7 | TRBD1 | TRBV19 | . | TGTGCCAGTAGTGTTGAACAGGGGAGACACGAGCAGTACTTC | CASSVEQGRHEQYF
TRBJ2-7 | . | TRBV11-3 | . | TGTGCCAGCAGCTTAGGAGACTACGAGCAGTACTTC | CASSLGDYEQYF
TRBJ1-1 | . | TRBV3-1/TRBV3-2 | . | TGTGCCAGCAGCCAAGCTCCGTTTAACGGGACTGAAGCTTTCTTT | CASSQAPFNGTEAFF
TRBJ2-1 | TRBD2 | TRBV24-1 | . | TGTGCCACCAGCCCAACCGGGACTAGCGGATACAATGAGCAGTTCTTC | CATSPTGTSGYNEQFF
TRBJ1-2 | . | TRBV5-1 | few | TGCGCCAGCAGCTCCACCGGGAACTACTATGGCTACACCTTC | CASSSTGNYYGYTF
TRBJ1-6 | . | TRBV14 | . | TGTGCCAGCAGCCAAGTTAGAGGTTATAATTCACCCCTCCACTTT | CASSQVRGYNSPLHF
TRBJ1-1 | . | TRBV5-6 | . | TGTGCCAGCAGCTTGTTTGGGGGGGAGAACACTGAAGCTTTCTTT | CASSLFGGENTEAFF
TRBJ1-1 | . | TRBV4-3 | . | TGCGCCAGCAGCCTCACCTCAGGGATCCCTAGCACTGAAGCTTTCTTT | CASSLTSGIPSTEAFF
TRBJ1-2 | TRBD1 | TRBV4-1 | . | TGCGCCAGCAGCCAAGGAGGGGACAGTAACCCTAACTATGGCTACACCTTC | CASSQGGDSNPNYGYTF
TRBJ2-7 | TRBD2 | TRBV9 | . | TGTGCCAGCAGCTCCCGGCTAGCGGGGGACGAGCAGTACTTC | CASSSRLAGDEQYF
TRBJ1-3 | . | TRBV28 | . | TGTGCCAGCAGTTCAGCAGCGGTAGCCTCTGGAAACACCATATATTTT | CASSSAAVASGNTIYF
TRBJ1-2 | TRBD1 | TRBV28 | . | TGTGCCAGCCTAGAGGGGGCGGGCTATGGCTACACCTTC | CASLEGAGYGYTF
TRBJ1-1 | TRBD1 | TRBV6-5 | . | TGTGCCAGCAGTTACTCCGGACAGGCCGCCACTGAAGCTTTCTTT | CASSYSGQAATEAFF
TRBJ2-1 | TRBD1 | TRBV5-1 | . | TGCGCCAGCAGCTTGGAGGGGACAGGGGGCAATGAGCAGTTCTTC | CASSLEGTGGNEQFF